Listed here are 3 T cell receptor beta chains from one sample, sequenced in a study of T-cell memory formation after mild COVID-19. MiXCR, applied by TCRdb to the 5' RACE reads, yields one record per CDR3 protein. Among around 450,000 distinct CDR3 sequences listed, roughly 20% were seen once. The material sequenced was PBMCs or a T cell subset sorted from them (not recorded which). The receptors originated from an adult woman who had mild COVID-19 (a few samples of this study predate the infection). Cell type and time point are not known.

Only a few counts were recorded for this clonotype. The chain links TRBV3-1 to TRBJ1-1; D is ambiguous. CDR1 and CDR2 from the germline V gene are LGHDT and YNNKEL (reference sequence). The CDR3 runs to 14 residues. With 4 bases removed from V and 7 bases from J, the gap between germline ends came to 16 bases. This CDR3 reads CASSRPGLGFEAFF. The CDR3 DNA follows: TGTGCCAGCAGCCGCCCCGGATTGGGGTTTGAAGCTTTCTTT.

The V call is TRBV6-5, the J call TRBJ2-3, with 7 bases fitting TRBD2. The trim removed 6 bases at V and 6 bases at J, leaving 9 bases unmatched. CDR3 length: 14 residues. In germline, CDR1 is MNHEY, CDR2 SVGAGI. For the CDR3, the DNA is TGTGCCAGCAGCTCCGGGAGGAGTTCCGATACGCAGTATTTT. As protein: CASSSGRSSDTQYF.

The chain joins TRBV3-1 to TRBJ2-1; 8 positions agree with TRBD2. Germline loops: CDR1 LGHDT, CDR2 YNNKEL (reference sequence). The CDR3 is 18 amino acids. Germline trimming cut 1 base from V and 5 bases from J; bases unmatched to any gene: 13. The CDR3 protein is CASSQARGSGAFHNEQFF. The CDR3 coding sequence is TGTGCCAGCAGCCAAGCCCGTGGTAGCGGGGCATTCCACAATGAGCAGTTCTTC.